The rows below give T cell receptor beta chains drawn from one sample of a study of T cell changes during pregnancy in multiple sclerosis. Some clones are missing from TCRdb's copy, which holds only in-frame ones; the method was immunoSEQ multiplex PCR. The table has 35,000 to 40,000 clones, just over 90% seen once. This specimen consisted of CD4+ T cells from peripheral blood mononuclear cells, obtained in the third trimester of pregnancy. The receptors were sampled from a female donor in good health, enrolled as a control in a pregnancy study. Each CDR3 is given with its conserved first and last residue. The D gene is left open where the match is weak. Size is stated for part of the rows, as once, few or many counts, or as a class when the clone is expanded.

size	V	J	D	CDR3	DNA
.	TRBV19	TRBJ2-5	TRBD2	CASAGLAGNEETQYF	TGTGCCAGCGCTGGACTAGCGGGGAATGAAGAGACCCAGTACTTC
.	TRBV7-8	TRBJ1-1	.	CASSGPYGGTEAFF	TGTGCCAGCAGCGGCCCCTATGGGGGGACTGAAGCTTTCTTT
once	TRBV19	TRBJ1-6	.	CASTWGRDSPLHF	TGTGCCAGTACATGGGGGCGGGATTCACCCCTCCACTTT
.	TRBV7-9	TRBJ2-2	TRBD2	CASSPGRGAELFF	TGTGCCAGCAGCCCAGGGAGGGGAGCGGAGCTGTTTTTT
few	TRBV29-1	TRBJ1-1	TRBD1	CSVSGGGNTEAFF	TGCAGCGTATCAGGGGGTGGGAACACTGAAGCTTTCTTT
.	TRBV7-2	TRBJ2-1	TRBD2	CASSRTSGGGYNEQFF	TGTGCCAGCAGCCGGACTAGCGGGGGGGGTTACAATGAGCAGTTCTTC
.	TRBV9	TRBJ1-5	TRBD1	CASSAQTGINQPQHF	TGTGCCAGCAGCGCCCAGACAGGGATCAATCAGCCCCAGCATTTT
few	TRBV28	TRBJ2-3	.	CASSLSVGGGTDTQYF	TGTGCCAGCAGTTTATCCGTTGGCGGGGGCACAGATACGCAGTATTTT
.	TRBV9	TRBJ2-1	TRBD2	CASSVGSGGGRNEQFF	TGTGCCAGCAGCGTGGGGAGCGGGGGGGGGCGCAATGAGCAGTTCTTC
.	TRBV9	TRBJ1-2	.	CASSVGDMAGYTF	TGTGCCAGCAGCGTAGGGGACATGGCTGGCTACACCTTC
.	TRBV7-2	TRBJ2-3	.	CASSRVYADTQYF	TGTGCCAGCTCTCGGGTTTATGCAGATACGCAGTATTTT
.	TRBV19	TRBJ2-2	.	CASSLSRAVDGELFF	TGTGCCAGTAGCCTCAGTCGCGCGGTGGACGGGGAGCTGTTTTTT
.	TRBV2	TRBJ2-7	.	CASSNGFQEAHEQYF	TGTGCCAGCAGCAACGGGTTCCAAGAGGCCCACGAGCAGTACTTC
.	TRBV6-4	TRBJ2-3	.	CASKWAAGTDTQYF	TGTGCCAGCAAGTGGGCGGCGGGGACAGATACGCAGTATTTT
.	TRBV30	TRBJ1-1	.	CAWRTTAQAFF	TGTGCCTGGAGGACTACGGCTCAAGCTTTCTTT
.	TRBV11-3	TRBJ2-1	TRBD2	CASSSPSIAGGGYDEQFF	TGTGCCAGCAGCTCCCCTTCTATAGCGGGAGGGGGGTACGATGAGCAGTTCTTC
.	TRBV2	TRBJ1-3	.	CASSAGQSGNTIYF	TGTGCCAGCAGTGCCGGACAGTCTGGAAACACCATATATTTT
.	TRBV19	TRBJ2-7	TRBD1	CASSMLGTGGTYEQYF	TGTGCCAGTAGTATGTTGGGGACAGGGGGGACCTACGAGCAGTACTTC
.	TRBV6-5	TRBJ1-4	.	CASSSSDRSGQKLFF	TGTGCCAGCAGTTCCAGCGACAGGTCGGGGCAAAAACTGTTTTTT
.	TRBV5-1	TRBJ2-5	TRBD2	CASSRGLAGLSQETQYF	TGCGCCAGCAGCCGGGGACTAGCGGGGCTATCACAAGAGACCCAGTACTTC
.	TRBV7-8	TRBJ1-4	TRBD1	CASSLQGAGVVKLFF	TGTGCCAGCAGCTTACAGGGGGCCGGGGTGGTAAAACTGTTTTTT
.	TRBV7-6	TRBJ1-1	.	CASSLIQGGTEAFF	TGTGCCAGCAGCTTGATCCAGGGTGGGACTGAAGCTTTCTTT
.	TRBV27	TRBJ2-7	TRBD1	CASSAGTGGVNEQYF	TGTGCCAGCAGTGCTGGGACAGGGGGCGTGAACGAGCAGTACTTC
once	TRBV10-3	TRBJ2-1	.	CAISLAGNEQFF	TGTGCCATCAGTTTGGCTGGCAATGAGCAGTTCTTC
.	TRBV7-6	TRBJ2-7	TRBD2	CASSLATSGRRYEQYF	TGTGCCAGCAGCTTAGCGACTAGCGGGAGAAGGTACGAGCAGTACTTC
.	TRBV6-1	TRBJ2-7	.	CASSEATNRVLLHEQYF	TGTGCCAGCAGTGAAGCCACAAACCGGGTCCTGCTCCACGAGCAGTACTTC
.	TRBV5-1	TRBJ1-2	.	CASSLSSGRYGYTF	TGCGCCAGCAGCTTGTCATCAGGTCGCTATGGCTACACCTTC
.	TRBV27	TRBJ2-7	.	CASSQDRFAYEQYF	TGTGCCAGCAGCCAAGACAGGTTCGCCTACGAGCAGTACTTC
.	TRBV4-2	TRBJ1-5	.	CASSQDGRRNQPQHF	TGTGCCAGCAGCCAAGATGGACGGAGGAATCAGCCCCAGCATTTT
.	TRBV2	TRBJ2-3	.	CASSEGPRYTQYF	TGTGCCAGCAGTGAAGGCCCGAGGTATACGCAGTATTTT
.	TRBV5-4	TRBJ1-2	.	CASSLQGIESYGYTF	TGTGCCAGCAGCTTGCAGGGGATAGAGAGCTATGGCTACACCTTC
.	TRBV5-1	TRBJ1-1	.	CASSLGGGTEAFF	TGCGCCAGCAGCTTGGGAGGGGGCACTGAAGCTTTCTTT
.	TRBV11-1	TRBJ2-2	.	CASSLGQGGRGTGELFF	TGTGCCAGCAGCTTAGGTCAGGGCGGGCGGGGCACCGGGGAGCTGTTTTTT
.	TRBV10-1	TRBJ1-1	.	CASSENPGVKTEAFF	TGCGCCAGCAGTGAGAACCCAGGGGTTAAAACTGAAGCTTTCTTT
.	TRBV2	TRBJ1-5	.	CASSGQTSNQPQHF	TGTGCCAGCAGTGGACAGACCAGCAATCAGCCCCAGCATTTT
.	TRBV5-1	TRBJ2-1	TRBD2	CASSLGSGGANEQFF	TGCGCCAGCAGCTTGGGAAGCGGGGGGGCGAATGAGCAGTTCTTC
few	TRBV28	TRBJ1-5	.	CASSLVLNQPQHF	TGTGCCAGCAGTTTAGTCCTTAATCAGCCCCAGCATTTT
.	TRBV4-1	TRBJ2-7	TRBD2	CASSPQSGRDEQYF	TGCGCCAGCAGCCCCCAGAGCGGGAGGGACGAGCAGTACTTC
few	TRBV11-2	TRBJ1-2	TRBD1	CASSPGQDYGYTF	TGTGCCAGCAGCCCAGGACAGGACTATGGCTACACCTTC
.	TRBV11-2	TRBJ1-1	.	CASSLAGGGTEAFF	TGTGCCAGCAGCTTAGCGGGAGGGGGCACTGAAGCTTTCTTT
once	TRBV9	TRBJ2-3	.	CASSVRIGTDTQYF	TGTGCCAGCAGCGTGCGTATCGGCACAGATACGCAGTATTTT
.	TRBV27	TRBJ1-5	.	CASSLGRWQPQHF	TGTGCCAGCAGTTTAGGGCGCTGGCAGCCCCAGCATTTT
.	TRBV19	TRBJ2-1	TRBD1	CASSTGTDLNEQFF	TGTGCCAGTAGTACTGGGACAGATCTTAATGAGCAGTTCTTC
.	TRBV10-3	TRBJ2-2	TRBD2	CAIKGTSGGDTGELFF	TGTGCCATCAAAGGGACTAGCGGGGGCGACACCGGGGAGCTGTTTTTT
.	TRBV6-5	TRBJ1-3	.	CASKGIGNTIYF	TGTGCCAGCAAGGGGATTGGAAACACCATATATTTT
.	TRBV6-5	TRBJ2-7	.	CASSYRAGSYEQYF	TGTGCCAGCAGTTACAGGGCAGGGTCCTACGAGCAGTACTTC
.	TRBV6-6	TRBJ2-7	.	CASSPGFYEQYF	TGTGCCAGCAGCCCGGGGTTCTACGAGCAGTACTTC
.	TRBV28	TRBJ1-4	.	CASSSSDPPSDRSEKLFF	TGTGCCAGCAGTTCCTCGGACCCCCCCTCCGACAGGTCTGAAAAACTGTTTTTT
.	TRBV27	TRBJ2-7	TRBD2	CASSLSSWTSGRSTAYEQYF	TGTGCCAGCAGTTTATCTTCGTGGACTAGCGGGAGGTCCACCGCCTACGAGCAGTACTTC
.	TRBV5-1	TRBJ1-1	.	CASSLGQGKNTEAFF	TGCGCCAGCAGCTTGGGGCAGGGGAAGAACACTGAAGCTTTCTTT
.	TRBV6-5	TRBJ1-2	.	CASRLLRSDGYTF	TGTGCCAGCAGGCTTCTTCGAAGCGATGGCTACACCTTC
few	TRBV6-6	TRBJ1-2	.	CASSYSGGGDGYTF	TGTGCCAGCAGTTACTCGGGAGGGGGGGATGGCTACACCTTC